The source of this T cell receptor (beta chain) is a study of cytomegalovirus exposure and HLA in healthy donors. Points from the study as a whole: Presence/absence analyses treated sequencing depth as roughly uniform across donors. Specificity of three CMV-associated chains for CMV antigens was verified in vitro.

Comment on this clone: Its specificity is not known.

The PCR was carried out with 60 Vbeta primers and 13 Jbeta primers. Produced via immunoSEQ multiplex PCR; TCRdb's table is partial and in-frame only. The sample records 150,000 to 200,000 clones, around 88% being singletons. Sequencing was carried out using PBMCs. This clonotype originated in a man between 40 and 49 years old in good health and CMV-seropositive.

CDR3 sequence (DNA): TGTGCCAGCAGCACCCCAGAGCGGGAGAAGGGCGAGCAGTACTTC. It codes for CASSTPEREKGEQYF. The chain employs TRBV14 and TRBJ2-7; 8 positions match TRBD2. The germline V gene has CDR1 SGHDN and CDR2 FVKESK. Trimming took 5 bases from V and 6 from J; bases not matched to a gene: 12. The CDR3 sequence is 15 residues long. Looking up the rest from reference TRBV14 and TRBJ2-7 gives the full variable domain: EAGVTQFPSHSVIEKGQTVTLRCDPISGHDNLYWYRRVMGKEIKFLLHFVKESKQDESGMPNNRFLAERTGGTYSTLKVQPAELEDSGVYFCASSTPEREKGEQYFGPGTRLTVT.